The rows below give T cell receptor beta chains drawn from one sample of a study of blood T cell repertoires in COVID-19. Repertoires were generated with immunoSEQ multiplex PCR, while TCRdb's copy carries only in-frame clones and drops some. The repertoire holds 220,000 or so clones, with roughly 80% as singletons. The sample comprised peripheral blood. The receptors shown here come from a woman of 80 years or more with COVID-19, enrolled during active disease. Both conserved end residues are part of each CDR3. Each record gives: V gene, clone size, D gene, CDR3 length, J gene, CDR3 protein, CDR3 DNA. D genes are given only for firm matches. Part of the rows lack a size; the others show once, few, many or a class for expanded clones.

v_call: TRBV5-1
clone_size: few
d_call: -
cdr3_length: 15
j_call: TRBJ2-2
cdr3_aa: CASSLASPNTGELFF
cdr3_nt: TGCGCCAGCAGCTTGGCTAGCCCGAACACCGGGGAGCTGTTTTTT

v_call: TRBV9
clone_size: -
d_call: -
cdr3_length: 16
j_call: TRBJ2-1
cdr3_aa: CASSEEDGYPRGEQFF
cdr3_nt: TGTGCCAGCAGCGAGGAGGACGGATATCCCAGGGGTGAGCAGTTCTTC

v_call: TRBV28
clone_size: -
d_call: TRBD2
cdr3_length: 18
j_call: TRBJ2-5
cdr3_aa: CASSFTGLAGGSQETQYF
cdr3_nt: TGTGCCAGCAGTTTCACGGGACTAGCGGGAGGGAGCCAAGAGACCCAGTACTTC

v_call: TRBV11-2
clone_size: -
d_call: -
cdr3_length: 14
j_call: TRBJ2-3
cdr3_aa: CASSLVLAYDTQYF
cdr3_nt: TGTGCCAGCAGCTTAGTTCTAGCGTACGATACGCAGTATTTT

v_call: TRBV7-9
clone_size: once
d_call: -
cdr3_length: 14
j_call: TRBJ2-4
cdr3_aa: CASSYAGAKNIQYF
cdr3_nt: TGTGCCAGCAGCTACGCGGGGGCCAAAAACATTCAGTACTTC

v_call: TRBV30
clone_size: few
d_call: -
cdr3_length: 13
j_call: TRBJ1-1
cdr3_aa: CAWSVLRNTEAFF
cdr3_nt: TGTGCCTGGAGTGTACTTAGGAACACTGAAGCTTTCTTT

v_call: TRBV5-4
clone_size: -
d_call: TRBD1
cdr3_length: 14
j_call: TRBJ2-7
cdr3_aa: CASSAGQGSTEQYF
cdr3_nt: TGTGCCAGCAGCGCCGGACAGGGCTCCACCGAGCAGTACTTC

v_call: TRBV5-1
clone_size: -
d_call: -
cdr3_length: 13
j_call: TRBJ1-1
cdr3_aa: CASRTGPNTEAFF
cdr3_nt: TGCGCCAGCAGGACAGGCCCCAACACTGAAGCTTTCTTT

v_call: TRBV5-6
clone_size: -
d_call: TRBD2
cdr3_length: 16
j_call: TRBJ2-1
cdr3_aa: CASSLGIAGEGYEQFF
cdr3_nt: TGTGCCAGCAGCTTGGGGATAGCGGGAGAAGGCTATGAGCAGTTCTTC

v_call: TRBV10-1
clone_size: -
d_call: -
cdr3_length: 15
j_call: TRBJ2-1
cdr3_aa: CASSEQASSYNEQFF
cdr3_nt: TGCGCCAGCAGTGAACAGGCGAGCTCCTACAATGAGCAGTTCTTC

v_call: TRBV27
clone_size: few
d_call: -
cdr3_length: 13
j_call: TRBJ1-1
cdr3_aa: CASSFEVNTEAFF
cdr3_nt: TGTGCCAGCAGTTTTGAGGTGAACACTGAAGCTTTCTTT

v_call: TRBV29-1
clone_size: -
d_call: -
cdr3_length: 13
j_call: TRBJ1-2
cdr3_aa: CSVRQATNYGYTF
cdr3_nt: TGCAGCGTGAGACAGGCAACTAACTATGGCTACACCTTC

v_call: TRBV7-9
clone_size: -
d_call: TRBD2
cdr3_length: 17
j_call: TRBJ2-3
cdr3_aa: CASSPGTSGGYTDTQYF
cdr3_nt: TGTGCCAGCAGCCCCGGGACTAGCGGGGGCTACACAGATACGCAGTATTTT

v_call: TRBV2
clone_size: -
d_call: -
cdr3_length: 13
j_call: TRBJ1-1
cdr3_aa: CASRGDAGSVDFF
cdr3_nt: TGTGCCAGCAGGGGGGACGCGGGGTCCGTGGATTTCTTT

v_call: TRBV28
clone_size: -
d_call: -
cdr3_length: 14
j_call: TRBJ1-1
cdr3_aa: CASSTSPGGTEAFF
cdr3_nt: TGTGCCAGCAGCACTTCTCCGGGGGGCACTGAAGCTTTCTTT

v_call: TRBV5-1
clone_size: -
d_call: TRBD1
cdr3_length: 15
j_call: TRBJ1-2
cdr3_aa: CASSSGQGTNYGYTF
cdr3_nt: TGCGCCAGCAGCTCGGGACAGGGGACGAACTATGGCTACACCTTC

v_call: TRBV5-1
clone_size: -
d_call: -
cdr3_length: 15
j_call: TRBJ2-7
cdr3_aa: CASSLAPRNPHEQYF
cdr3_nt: TGCGCCAGCAGCTTGGCACCCAGGAACCCCCACGAGCAGTACTTC

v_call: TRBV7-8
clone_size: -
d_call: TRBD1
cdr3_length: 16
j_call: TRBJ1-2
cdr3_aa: CASSPQGQGMATGYTF
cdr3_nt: TGTGCCAGCAGCCCGCAAGGACAGGGAATGGCTACGGGCTACACCTTC

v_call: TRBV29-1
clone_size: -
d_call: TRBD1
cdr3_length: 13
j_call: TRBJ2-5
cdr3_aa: CSVRQGAGETQYF
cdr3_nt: TGCAGCGTTCGACAGGGGGCGGGAGAGACCCAGTACTTC

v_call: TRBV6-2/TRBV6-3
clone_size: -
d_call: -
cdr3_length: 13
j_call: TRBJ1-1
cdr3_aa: CASSLDSDTEAFF
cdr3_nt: TGTGCCAGCAGTCTGGACAGTGACACTGAAGCTTTCTTT

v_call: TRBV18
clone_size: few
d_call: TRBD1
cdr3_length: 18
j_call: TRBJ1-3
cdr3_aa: CASSPGGTGTGSGNTIYF
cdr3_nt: TGTGCCAGCTCACCGGGGGGGACAGGGACCGGCTCTGGAAACACCATATATTTT

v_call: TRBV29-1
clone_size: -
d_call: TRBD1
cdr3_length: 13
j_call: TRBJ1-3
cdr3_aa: CSVGQVSGNTIYF
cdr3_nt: TGCAGCGTGGGACAGGTCTCTGGAAACACCATATATTTT